Each of the 8 T cell receptor beta chains below was sequenced from the same sample in a study of blood T cells in healthy people across ages. Then a second PCR, running about 6 to 11 cycles, was carried out with a sample-barcoded 5' primer and a J-beta primer mix. TCRdb independently ran MiXCR on the 5' RACE reads; one entry per CDR3 protein. Among over 500,000 distinct CDR3 sequences listed, around a quarter were seen once. The data also belong to a second study, concerning T cells of mothers and their children.

Sequencing was done on a sample of blood. Every receptor here comes from a boy younger than 10 in good health.

This clonotype was counted only a few times. The gene calls are TRBV10-3 and TRBJ2-5; either TRBD1 or TRBD2 may supply D (6 bases each). CDR3 size: 15 residues. The V gene's germline CDR1 is ENHRY and CDR2 SYGVKD. Trimming stripped 2 bases from V and 1 base from J, with 11 bases between. CDR3 region: CAISEEGGPQETQYF. The CDR3 DNA reads as TGTGCCATCAGTGAGGAGGGGGGACCCCAAGAGACCCAGTACTTC.

This clonotype showed up just a few times. This chain connects TRBV27 to TRBJ1-1; D remains unclear. The CDR3 loop spans 14 amino acids. From germline, CDR1 is MNHEY and CDR2 SMNVEV (reference sequence). V dropped 6 bases and J dropped 3 bases, with 14 bases sitting between them. CDR3 loop: CASSLTSPHTEAFF. In nucleotides, the CDR3 is TGTGCCAGCAGCCTTACGTCGCCCCACACTGAAGCTTTCTTT.

This clonotype was picked up a small number of times. The genes are TRBV12-5 and TRBJ2-5; D unclear. The CDR3 has 13 residues. Germline V CDR1 and CDR2: LGHNT, FRNRAP. Trimming pared 10 bases from V and 4 bases from J, leaving 16 bases between. Written as DNA, the CDR3 is TGTGCTACTACCCTCGGGTTCGGAGAGACCCAGTACTTC. Translated: CATTLGFGETQYF.

This clonotype has more than one count but fewer than ten. J is TRBJ1-1 and V is TRBV3-1; possible D gene TRBD1, 6 bases. Germline values: CDR1 LGHDT, CDR2 YNNKEL (reference sequence). The V gene lost 0 bases and the J gene lost 8 bases, with 19 bases spanning the gap. The CDR3 is 16 amino acids. The CDR3 region is CASSQDILGHRSEAFF. As DNA, the CDR3 is TGTGCCAGCAGCCAAGATATTTTGGGACACAGAAGCGAAGCTTTCTTT.

This clonotype was counted a few times. CDR3: CASSLGRLRDMAREDRYGYTF. Here the CDR3 DNA reads TGTGCCAGCAGCTTAGGAAGACTCCGGGATATGGCGCGCGAGGATCGCTATGGCTACACCTTC. The rearrangement joins TRBV11-1 to TRBJ1-2, with D uncertain. CDR1 is SGHAT, CDR2 FQDESV, per germline (reference sequence). This CDR3 is 21 amino acids long. V was clipped by 1 base and J by 4 bases, with 31 bases between them.

This clonotype came up a few times. The CDR3 loop is CASSRGTGVEQYF. The CDR3 DNA reads as TGTGCCAGCAGCCGCGGGACAGGGGTCGAGCAGTACTTC. This chain connects TRBV11-2 to TRBJ2-5; 10 bases are shared with TRBD1. The J call may be in error: the DNA end matches TRBJ2-7 better. CDR1 SGHAT and CDR2 FQNNGV come from the germline V gene. The CDR3 has 13 amino acids.

The CDR3 DNA sequence: TGTGCCAGCGGCGAGGAGCGGGGGTTTGGCTACACCTTC. Translating it yields CASGEERGFGYTF. The V gene is TRBV6-1, the J gene TRBJ1-2; weak D call: TRBD1 (5 bases). V dropped 8 bases and J dropped 7 bases, with 17 bases sitting between them. Germline V gene lookup returns CDR1 MNHNS and CDR2 SASEGT. CDR3 size: 13 residues.

This chain links TRBV7-6 with TRBJ1-4; D is possibly TRBD1 (5 bases). The V and J ends lost 1 base and 0 bases respectively, with 12 bases between them. This CDR3 is built from 17 residues. Germline V gene sequence: CDR1 SGHVS, CDR2 FNYEAQ. The CDR3 sequence: CASSLEGWTTTNEKLFF. Here the CDR3 DNA reads TGTGCCAGCAGCTTAGAGGGATGGACAACAACTAATGAAAAACTGTTTTTT.